This TCR beta chain comes out of a study of shared clonotypes between healthy human individuals. At the level of the study: Three plates were used per donor for CD4 naive, three for CD4 memory, two for CD8 naive and one for CD8 memory. Study-wide points: Despite large depth, rarefaction showed incomplete sorted-subset sequencing. Estimated richness values were generally larger in naive subsets than in memory subsets.

The assay was run at deep level. TCRdb keeps only in-frame clones here, not all; method: immunoSEQ multiplex PCR. The sample holds some 2 million clones; roughly 95% are singletons and the top ten take 1% to 1.5%. CDR1 and CDR2 from the germline V gene are SGDLS and YYNGEE. The ends were cut back, 7 bases at V and 4 bases at J, with 14 bases in the middle. This CDR3 has 13 amino acids. Comment on this clone: Its antigen is unidentified.

CD45RO-negative CD8 cells positively selected for CCR7 made up the naive population, which excluded terminally differentiated effector memory CD45RA+ cells. The chain recombines TRBV9 with TRBJ1-2; TRBD1 might be the D (5 bases). The clonotype was recovered from a young man in good health. The sample consisted of naive CD8+ T cells sorted from blood. CDR3 region: CASASGITYGYTF. In nucleotides, the CDR3 is TGTGCCAGCGCCTCAGGGATTACCTATGGCTACACCTTC. The whole variable domain, remainder taken from reference TRBV9 and TRBJ1-2, is DSGVTQTPKHLITATGQRVTLRCSPRSGDLSVYWYQQSLDQGLQFLIQYYNGEERAKGNILERFSAQQFPDLHSELNLSSLELGDSALYFCASASGITYGYTFGSGTRLTVV.